This T cell receptor beta chain was observed in a study of blood T cell repertoires in COVID-19. Across the study: T cells, B-cell-depleted T cells, or PBMCs supplied cDNA or gDNA.

As processed by the authors: Amplification with reference gene primers provided the estimates of nucleated cell counts. TCRdb's table, derived via immunoSEQ multiplex PCR, lists solely in-frame clones and lacks some. For V, J and clone size, that table is used; D and trimming come from the DNA. The profile shows about 160,000 clones, approximately 90% of them singletons. The germline V gene encodes CDR1 MNHNY and CDR2 SVGAGI (reference sequence). The V and J ends lost 4 bases and 6 bases, in that order; junction bases with no gene match: 6. This CDR3 comprises 15 residues. Sequencing was done on a sample of peripheral blood. V and J are TRBV6-6 and TRBJ2-1; 10 nucleotides align to TRBD2. This TCR was sampled from a man younger than 35 with acute or convalescent COVID-19. CDR3 amino acids: CASSSIKREGNEQFF. The CDR3 DNA reads as TGTGCCAGCAGTTCTATCAAGCGGGAGGGCAATGAGCAGTTCTTC.